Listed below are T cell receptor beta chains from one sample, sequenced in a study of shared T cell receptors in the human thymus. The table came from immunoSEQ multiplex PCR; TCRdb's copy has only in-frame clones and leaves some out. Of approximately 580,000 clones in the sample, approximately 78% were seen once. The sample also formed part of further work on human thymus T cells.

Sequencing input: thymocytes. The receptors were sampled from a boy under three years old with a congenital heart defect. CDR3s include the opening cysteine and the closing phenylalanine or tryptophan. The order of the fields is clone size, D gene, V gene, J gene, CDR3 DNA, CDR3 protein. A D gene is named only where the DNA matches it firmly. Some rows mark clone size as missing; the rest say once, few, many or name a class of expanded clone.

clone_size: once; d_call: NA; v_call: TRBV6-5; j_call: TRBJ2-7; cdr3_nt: TGTGCCAGCAGGAGAACCAGGGGCTACGAGCAGTACTTC; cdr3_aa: CASRRTRGYEQYF
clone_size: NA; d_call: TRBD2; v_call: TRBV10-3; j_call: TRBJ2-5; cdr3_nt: TGTGCCATCAGCCACGGGACTAGCGGGAACCCCGAGACCCAGTACTTC; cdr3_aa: CAISHGTSGNPETQYF
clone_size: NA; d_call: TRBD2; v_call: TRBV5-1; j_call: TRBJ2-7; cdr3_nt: TGCGCCAGCAGCTTGGCCACGGCGCGGGGGAACGAGCAGTACTTC; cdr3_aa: CASSLATARGNEQYF
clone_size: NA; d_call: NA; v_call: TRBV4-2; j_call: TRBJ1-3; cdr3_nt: TGTGCCAGCCTTAGCGGGGGAAACACCATATATTTT; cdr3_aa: CASLSGGNTIYF
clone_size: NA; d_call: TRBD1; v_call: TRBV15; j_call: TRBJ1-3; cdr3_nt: TGTGCCACCAGCAGGTCCCCCGGGACAGCCTCTGGAAACACCATATATTTT; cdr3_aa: CATSRSPGTASGNTIYF
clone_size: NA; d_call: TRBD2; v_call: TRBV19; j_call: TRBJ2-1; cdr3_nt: TGTGCCAGTAGTCCTAGCGGGGGTCCCTACAATGAGCAGTTCTTC; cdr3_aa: CASSPSGGPYNEQFF
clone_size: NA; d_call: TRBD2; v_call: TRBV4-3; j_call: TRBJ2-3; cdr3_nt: TGCGCCAGCAGCCAAGTAGCGTGCTGTGGGCTAGTTAGCGGGAGGCGAGATACGCAGTATTTT; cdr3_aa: CASSQVACCGLVSGRRDTQYF
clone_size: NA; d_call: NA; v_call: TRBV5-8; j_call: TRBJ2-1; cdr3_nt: TGTGCCAGCAGCTTTAATACTTTAAGCTCCTACAATGAGCAGTTCTTC; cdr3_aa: CASSFNTLSSYNEQFF
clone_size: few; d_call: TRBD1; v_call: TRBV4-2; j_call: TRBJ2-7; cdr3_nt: TGTGCCAGCAGCCAACCTCGGGACAGGGCAACCTACGAGCAGTACTTC; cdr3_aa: CASSQPRDRATYEQYF
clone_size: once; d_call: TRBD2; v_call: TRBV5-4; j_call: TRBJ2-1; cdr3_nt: TGTGCCAGCAGCAATTTAGCGGGAGAGAAGCTTAACAATGAGCAGTTCTTC; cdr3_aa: CASSNLAGEKLNNEQFF
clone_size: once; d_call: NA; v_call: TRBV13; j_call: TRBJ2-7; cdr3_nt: TGTGCCAGCAGCTTGGGACTCCGAAGCTCCTACGAGCAGTACTTC; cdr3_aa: CASSLGLRSSYEQYF
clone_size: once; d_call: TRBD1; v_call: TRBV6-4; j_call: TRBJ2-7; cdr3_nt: TGTGCCAGCAGTCCATCGACAGGGCGAGAGCAGTACTTC; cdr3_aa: CASSPSTGREQYF
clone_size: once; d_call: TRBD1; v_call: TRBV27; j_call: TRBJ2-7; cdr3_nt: TGTGCCAGCAGTCGCGCAACAGGGACAGGACCCTACGAGCAGTACTTC; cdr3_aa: CASSRATGTGPYEQYF
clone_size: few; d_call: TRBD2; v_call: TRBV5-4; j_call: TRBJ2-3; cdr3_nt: TGTGCCAGCACCGTTTGGGGGGAGGGGACAGATACGCAGTATTTT; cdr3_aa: CASTVWGEGTDTQYF
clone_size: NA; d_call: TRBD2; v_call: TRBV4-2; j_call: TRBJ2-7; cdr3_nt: TGTGCCAGCAGCCAAGAGAGCCGGGCGGGAGCGAGCTACGAGCAGTACTTC; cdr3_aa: CASSQESRAGASYEQYF
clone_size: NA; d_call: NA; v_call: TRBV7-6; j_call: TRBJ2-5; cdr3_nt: TGTGCCAGCAGCTTTTCCAAGACCCAGTACTTC; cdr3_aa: CASSFSKTQYF
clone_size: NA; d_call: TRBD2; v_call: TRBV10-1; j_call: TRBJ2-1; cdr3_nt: TGCGCCAGCAGCCCGGGACTAGCGAGTTACAATGAGCAGTTCTTC; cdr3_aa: CASSPGLASYNEQFF
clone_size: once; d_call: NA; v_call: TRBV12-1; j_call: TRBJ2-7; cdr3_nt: TGTGCCAGCAGCTGTGGACTAGCGGGAGTATCGGTCCCCTACGAGCAGTACTTC; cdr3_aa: CASSCGLAGVSVPYEQYF
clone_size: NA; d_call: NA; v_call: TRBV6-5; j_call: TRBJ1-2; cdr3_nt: TGTGCCAGCAGTTACGACTGCCGCTATGGCTACACCTTC; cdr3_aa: CASSYDCRYGYTF
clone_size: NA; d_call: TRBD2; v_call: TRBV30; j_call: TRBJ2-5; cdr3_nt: TGTGCCTGGAGTGGCTCGGGACTAGCTTCCGAGACCCAGTACTTC; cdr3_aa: CAWSGSGLASETQYF
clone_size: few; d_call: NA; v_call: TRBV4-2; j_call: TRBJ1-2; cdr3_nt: TGTGCCAGCAGCCACGCATCTAGCCCTTTGTACTATGGCTACACCTTC; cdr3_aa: CASSHASSPLYYGYTF
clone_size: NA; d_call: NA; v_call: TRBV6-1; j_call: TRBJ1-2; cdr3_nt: TGTGCCAGCATAGACAGCTATGGCTACACCTTC; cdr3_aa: CASIDSYGYTF
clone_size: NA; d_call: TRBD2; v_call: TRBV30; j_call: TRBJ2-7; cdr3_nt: TGTGCCTGGACCTGTAGTACTCGGACTAGTAACGAGCAGTACTTC; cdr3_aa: CAWTCSTRTSNEQYF
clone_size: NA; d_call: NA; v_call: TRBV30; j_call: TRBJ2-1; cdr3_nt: TGTGCCTGGAGTGTGCTCCTGCTAGCAGACCCCAGAATCGACAATGAGCAGTTCTTC; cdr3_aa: CAWSVLLLADPRIDNEQFF
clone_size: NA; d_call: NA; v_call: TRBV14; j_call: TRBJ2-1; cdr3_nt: TGTGCCAGCAGCCAAGAAGAAAGGGGCAGTAAGAAGGGTAATGAGCAGTTCTTC; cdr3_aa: CASSQEERGSKKGNEQFF
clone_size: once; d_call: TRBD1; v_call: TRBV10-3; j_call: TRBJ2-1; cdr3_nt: TGTGCCATCAGCCTTGTCCCGGGACAGGGGGGGGGAACCTACAATGAGCAGTTCTTC; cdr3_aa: CAISLVPGQGGGTYNEQFF
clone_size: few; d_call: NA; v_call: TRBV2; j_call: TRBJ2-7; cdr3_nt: TGTGCCAGCAGTGAAGCCTCCGCCTTTGGACTTTCCTACGAGCAGTACTTC; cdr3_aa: CASSEASAFGLSYEQYF
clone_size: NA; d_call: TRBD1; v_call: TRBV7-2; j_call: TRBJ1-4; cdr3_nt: TGTGCCAGCAGCTCAGACAGGGGGGGTGAAAAACTGTTTTTT; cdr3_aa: CASSSDRGGEKLFF
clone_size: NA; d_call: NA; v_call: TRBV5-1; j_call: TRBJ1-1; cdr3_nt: TGCGCCAGCAGCTTGTATCAGGGTCAGGGAGGGAACACCACTGAAGCTTTCTTT; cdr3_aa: CASSLYQGQGGNTTEAFF
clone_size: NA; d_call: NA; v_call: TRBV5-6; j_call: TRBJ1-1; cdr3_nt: TGTGCCAGCAGCTTCAGGCAGATGAACACTGAAGCTTTCTTT; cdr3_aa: CASSFRQMNTEAFF
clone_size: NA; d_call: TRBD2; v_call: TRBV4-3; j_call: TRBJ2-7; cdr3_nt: TGCGCCAGCAGCCAAGAATGGACTAGCGGGAGGTCTTTGGAGCAGTACTTC; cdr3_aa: CASSQEWTSGRSLEQYF
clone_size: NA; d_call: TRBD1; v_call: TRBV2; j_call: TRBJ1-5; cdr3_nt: TGTGCCAGCAGTGGCACTGGGCAGGGGGCAGTCAATCAGCCCCAGCATTTT; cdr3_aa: CASSGTGQGAVNQPQHF
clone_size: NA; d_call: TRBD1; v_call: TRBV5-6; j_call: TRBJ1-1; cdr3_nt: TGTGCCAGCAGCTCAGGGGGCCCCGGAGCTTTCTTT; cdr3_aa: CASSSGGPGAFF
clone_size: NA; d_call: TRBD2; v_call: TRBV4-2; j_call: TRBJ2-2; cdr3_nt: TGTGCCAGCAGCCAAGATGGGACTAGGAACACCGGGGAGCTGTTTTTT; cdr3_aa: CASSQDGTRNTGELFF
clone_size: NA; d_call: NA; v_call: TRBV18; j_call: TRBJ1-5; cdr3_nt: TGTGCCAGCTCACCTTCTAATAGCAATCAGCCCCAGCATTTT; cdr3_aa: CASSPSNSNQPQHF
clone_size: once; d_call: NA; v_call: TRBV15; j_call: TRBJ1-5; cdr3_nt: TGTGCCACCAGTCAGAGCGTCACGGACAACCTTTGGCGCAATAATCAGCCCCAGCATTTT; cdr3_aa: CATSQSVTDNLWRNNQPQHF
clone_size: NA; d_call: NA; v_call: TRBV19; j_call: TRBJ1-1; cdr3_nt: TGTGCCAGTAGTCCGCGTGAGGGGGTGGGATACACTGAAGCTTTCTTT; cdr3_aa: CASSPREGVGYTEAFF
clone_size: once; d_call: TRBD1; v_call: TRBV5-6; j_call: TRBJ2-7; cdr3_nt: TGTGCCAGCAGCTTGCGGGCCGGACAGGGAAGACCTTCCTACGAGCAGTACTTC; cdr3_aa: CASSLRAGQGRPSYEQYF
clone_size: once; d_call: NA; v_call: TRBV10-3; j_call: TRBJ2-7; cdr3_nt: TGTGCCATCAGGTCAAATGGGGCAGACTCAACCACGAGCTACGAGCAGTACTTC; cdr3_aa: CAIRSNGADSTTSYEQYF
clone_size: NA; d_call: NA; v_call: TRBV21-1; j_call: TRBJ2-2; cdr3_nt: TGTGCCAGCAGCAACCTAGCGGGAAGACCCGGGGAGCTGTTTTTT; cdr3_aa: CASSNLAGRPGELFF
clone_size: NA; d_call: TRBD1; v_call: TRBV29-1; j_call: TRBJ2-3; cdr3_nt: TGCAGCGTTGCCGGGACAGTTATCTTTTCTAGCACAGATACGCAGTATTTT; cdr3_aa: CSVAGTVIFSSTDTQYF
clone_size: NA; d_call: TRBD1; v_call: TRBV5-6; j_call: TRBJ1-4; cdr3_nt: TGTGCCAGCAGCTCGGGGAGAAGGACAGGTCTCGTCCGAAAACTGTTTTTT; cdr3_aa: CASSSGRRTGLVRKLFF
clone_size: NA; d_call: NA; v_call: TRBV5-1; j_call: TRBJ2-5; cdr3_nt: TGCGCCAGCTGCGGAGGGGCTCAAGAGACCCAGTACTTC; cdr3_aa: CASCGGAQETQYF
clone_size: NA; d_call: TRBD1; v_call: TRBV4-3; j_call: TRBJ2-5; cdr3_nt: TGCGCCAGCAGCCAAGGGGGGAGACAGGGGGCCGAAGAGACCCAGTACTTC; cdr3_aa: CASSQGGRQGAEETQYF
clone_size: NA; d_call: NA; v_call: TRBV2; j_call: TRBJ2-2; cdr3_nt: TGTGCCAGCAGTGAATGGCATCGGTTGGCGGCCCCCGCGAACACCGGGGAGCTGTTTTTT; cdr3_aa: CASSEWHRLAAPANTGELFF
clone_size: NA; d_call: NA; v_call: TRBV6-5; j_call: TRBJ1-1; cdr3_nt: TGTGCCAGCAGCCGTTGCCCAGAAACGAACACTGAAGCTTTCTTT; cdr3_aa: CASSRCPETNTEAFF
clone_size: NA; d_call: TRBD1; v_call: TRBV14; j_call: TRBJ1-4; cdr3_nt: TGTGCCAGCAGCCACTGGGGACAGGGAAGCGAGAATGAAAAACTGTTTTTT; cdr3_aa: CASSHWGQGSENEKLFF
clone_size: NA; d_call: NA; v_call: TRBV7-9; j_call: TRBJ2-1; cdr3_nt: TGTGCCAGCAGCTTAGATCAGCGGGCCTCCTACAATGAGCAGTTCTTC; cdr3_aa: CASSLDQRASYNEQFF
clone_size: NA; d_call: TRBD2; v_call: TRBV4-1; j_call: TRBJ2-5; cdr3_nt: TGCGCCAGCAGCCAAGAAAGGCTAGCGGGAGGCCAAGAGACCCAGTACTTC; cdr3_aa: CASSQERLAGGQETQYF
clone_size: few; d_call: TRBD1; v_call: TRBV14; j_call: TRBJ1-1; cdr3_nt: TGTGCCAGCAGCCAAGATAGGACAGGGGGGGCCGCAGCTTTCTTT; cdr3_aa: CASSQDRTGGAAAFF
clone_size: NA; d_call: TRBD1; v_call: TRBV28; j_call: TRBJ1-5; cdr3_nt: TGTGCCAGCAGTCCGGGGACAGATTATAGCAATCAGCCCCAGCATTTT; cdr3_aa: CASSPGTDYSNQPQHF
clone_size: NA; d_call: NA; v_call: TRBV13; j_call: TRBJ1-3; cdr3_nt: TGTGCCAGCAGCTTTCAAGGAAACACCATATATTTT; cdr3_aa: CASSFQGNTIYF
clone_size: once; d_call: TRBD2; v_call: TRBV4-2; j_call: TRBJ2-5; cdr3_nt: TGTGCCAGCAGCCAAGTGTGGAGGGAGGGTGAAGAGACCCAGTACTTC; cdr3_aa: CASSQVWREGEETQYF